Listed below are T cell receptor beta chains from one sample, sequenced in a study of shared clonotypes between healthy human individuals. Only in-frame clones appear in the TCRdb table, and some are missing; sequencing was by immunoSEQ multiplex PCR. The sample lists approximately 1.5 million clones, approximately 98% seen once, with 0.4% to 0.55% in the top ten. Sequencing used naive CD4+ T cells sorted from blood. Receptors were obtained from a man aged 30-40 years in good health. The CDR3 runs from the conserved cysteine through the conserved F or W. D genes are given only for firm matches. Size is omitted from some rows. Given values are once, few, many or a class for expanded clones.

len	v_gene	d_gene	j_gene	abundance	CDR3nt	CDR3aa
15	TRBV7-2	-	TRBJ1-4	-	TGTGCCAGCAGCTTAGAACAGGATTGGGGTGAAAAACTGTTTTTT	CASSLEQDWGEKLFF
15	TRBV7-3	TRBD1	TRBJ2-3	once	TGTGCCAGCAGCTTCAGACAGGGGAATACAGATACGCAGTATTTT	CASSFRQGNTDTQYF
13	TRBV9	-	TRBJ1-1	-	TGTGCCTCGTCTCGGAGGGGGAACACTGAAGCTTTCTTT	CASSRRGNTEAFF
14	TRBV5-1	-	TRBJ2-7	-	TGCGCCAGCAGCTTGGCCGCTTTCCCCTACGAGCAGTACTTC	CASSLAAFPYEQYF
18	TRBV9	TRBD2	TRBJ2-7	-	TGTGCCAGCAGCGAGGGACTAGCGGGAGGCCATTCGGCCTACGAGCAGTACTTC	CASSEGLAGGHSAYEQYF
15	TRBV7-2	-	TRBJ2-7	-	TGTGCCAGCAGCCTACAGACTCTTACGGGGTACGAGCAGTACTTC	CASSLQTLTGYEQYF
15	TRBV6-6	TRBD1	TRBJ2-1	once	TGTGCCAGCACCGCGGACTTGACAGGGTGGAATGAGCAGTTCTTC	CASTADLTGWNEQFF
11	TRBV20-1	-	TRBJ2-1	-	TGCAGTGCTAGACGGGGGAGCGAGCAGTTCTTC	CSARRGSEQFF
13	TRBV6-5	-	TRBJ1-1	-	TGTGCCAGCAGTACCATTATGCGGACTGAAGCTTTCTTT	CASSTIMRTEAFF
16	TRBV4-1	TRBD2	TRBJ2-7	-	TGCGCCAGCAGCCAAGGGAGGACTAGCGGCCGCTACGAGCAGTACTTC	CASSQGRTSGRYEQYF
14	TRBV6-6	-	TRBJ1-2	-	TGTGCCAGCAGTTACCAGGGGAGTGCCTATGGCTACACCTTC	CASSYQGSAYGYTF